Listed here are 25 T cell receptor beta chains from one sample, sequenced in a study of OX40 agonist ivuxolimab in advanced cancers. Sequencing used immunoSEQ multiplex PCR; TCRdb keeps in-frame clones, though not all of them. Among approximately 94,000 clones listed, around 91% were seen once. The source material was CD4+ or CD8+ T cells sorted from blood, sampled in a trial of the OX40 agonist ivuxolimab. The receptors come from an adult with an advanced solid tumor such as melanoma, head and neck, liver or kidney cancer.

V and J are TRBV5-4 and TRBJ2-1; 11 bases fit TRBD2. The CDR3 length is 15 residues. V shed 3 bases and J 5 bases; nucleotides not matched to a gene: 4. The V gene's germline CDR1 is SGHNT and CDR2 YYREEE (reference sequence). CDR3 DNA: TGTGCCAGCAGCTCTGGACTAGCGGGCAACAATGAGCAGTTCTTC. Translation: CASSSGLAGNNEQFF.

The gene calls are TRBV18 and TRBJ1-1, with 12 nucleotides matching TRBD1. CDR3 length equals 16 residues. V shed 5 bases and J 0 bases; nucleotides not matched to a gene: 4. Looked up from germline, CDR1 is KGHSH and CDR2 is LQKENI. The DNA for the CDR3 is TGTGCCAGCTCAGCCGGGACAGGGGGCTTGAACACTGAAGCTTTCTTT. Protein: CASSAGTGGLNTEAFF.

The chain combines TRBV18 with TRBJ2-2; no reliable D call. CDR1 is KGHSH and CDR2 is LQKENI in the germline V gene. This CDR3 has 18 residues. V lost 6 bases and J 3 bases, leaving 23 bases between the germline ends. DNA of the CDR3: TGTGCCAGCTCCTCGATGATAGTTGCGAGTGGGGACACCGGGGAGCTGTTTTTT. It yields the protein CASSSMIVASGDTGELFF.

The chain joins TRBV18 to TRBJ1-5; D perhaps matches TRBD1 (5 bases). V was pared by 6 bases and J by 4 bases, with 16 bases between. The length of the CDR3 is 15 residues. Per the germline V gene, CDR1 is KGHSH and CDR2 is LQKENI. The CDR3 region is CASSRRGEGNQPQHF. In DNA, the CDR3 is TGTGCCAGCTCGCGTCGGGGGGAGGGAAATCAGCCCCAGCATTTT.

The rearrangement uses TRBV6-6 and TRBJ2-3; D perhaps matches TRBD1 (5 bases). The CDR3 length is 13 residues. The V gene lost 8 bases and the J gene lost 6 bases, with 15 bases spanning the gap. The V gene's germline CDR1 is MNHNY and CDR2 SVGAGI (reference sequence). The CDR3 sequence: CASGAGLVDTQYF. DNA for the CDR3: TGTGCCAGCGGGGCCGGCCTTGTTGATACGCAGTATTTT.

The chain is built from TRBV2 and TRBJ1-2; no reliable D call. The germline V gene encodes CDR1 SNHLY and CDR2 FYNNEI. The ends were cut back, 6 bases at V and 8 bases at J, with 16 bases in the middle. The CDR3 contains 13 residues. DNA for the CDR3: TGTGCCAGCAGCGAGTTTGCGCCAGGCGGCTACACCTTC. This gives the protein CASSEFAPGGYTF.

The V call is TRBV4-2, the J call TRBJ2-1, with 7 bases lining up with TRBD2. Germline V CDR1 and CDR2: LGHNA, YNFKEQ. The CDR3 covers 15 residues. V lost 1 base to trimming and J lost 7 bases; unmatched junction nucleotides: 7. CDR3 DNA: TGTGCCAGCAGCCAAGCCCGGGACTACGGGAATGAGCAGTTCTTC. Translated, it gives CASSQARDYGNEQFF.

The chain uses TRBV30 and TRBJ1-2; D gene uncertain. The length of the CDR3 is 11 residues. The germline V gene has CDR1 GTSNPN and CDR2 SVGIG (reference sequence). V was clipped by 5 bases and J by 7 bases, with 11 bases between them. In DNA form, the CDR3 reads TGTGCCTGGGCTATGGTTGGTGGCTACACCTTC. Translating it yields CAWAMVGGYTF.

This chain joins TRBV10-3 and TRBJ2-5; no reliable D call. Germline CDR1 ENHRY, CDR2 SYGVKD. The CDR3 totals 12 residues. The V gene lost 0 bases and the J gene lost 5 bases, with 4 bases spanning the gap. The CDR3 nucleotides read TGTGCCATCAGTGAGTCGAGGGAGACCCAGTACTTC. Amino acids: CAISESRETQYF.

The rearrangement uses TRBV5-6 and TRBJ2-5; 7 nucleotides align to TRBD1. After removal of 3 bases from V and 5 bases from J, the junction contained 16 bases not matched to a gene. CDR1 is SGHDT and CDR2 is YYEEEE in the germline V gene. The CDR3 contains 17 residues. CDR3: CASSSAYEKQGWETQYF. CDR3 sequence (DNA): TGTGCCAGCAGCTCCGCCTACGAGAAACAGGGGTGGGAGACCCAGTACTTC.

Only a few counts were recorded for this clone. V and J are TRBV5-1 and TRBJ1-2; D remains unclear. This CDR3 is 14 amino acids long. V gave up 0 bases and J gave up 4 bases, with 10 bases separating them. Germline V gene sequence: CDR1 SGHRS, CDR2 YFSETQ. CDR3: CASSLEQSAYGYTF. The CDR3 nucleotides read TGCGCCAGCAGCTTGGAGCAATCTGCCTATGGCTACACCTTC.

V is TRBV10-3 and J is TRBJ1-2; TRBD1 matches 9 bases. Germline V gene lookup returns CDR1 ENHRY and CDR2 SYGVKD. The length of the CDR3 is 16 residues. The J segment lost 4 bases and the V segment lost 2 bases, leaving 8 bases of the junction unmatched. The CDR3 loop is CAISEQPGQGFYGYTF. The DNA for the CDR3 is TGTGCCATCAGTGAGCAACCGGGACAGGGTTTCTATGGCTACACCTTC.

V and J are TRBV28 and TRBJ2-5, with D hard to call. Between the trimmed V and J ends, which lost 1 base and 1 base, there was a span of 7 bases. This CDR3 spans 14 amino acids. Looked up from germline, CDR1 is MDHEN and CDR2 is SYDVKM. The CDR3 DNA reads TGTGCCAGCAGTTTATCCCCTCGCCAAGAGACCCAGTACTTC. Residues: CASSLSPRQETQYF.

The rearrangement uses TRBV30 and TRBJ2-3; 9 positions agree with TRBD2. The CDR3 has 13 amino acids. Germline V lookup: CDR1 GTSNPN, CDR2 SVGIG (reference sequence). The CDR3 is CLMGGRAADTQYF. CDR3 nucleotide sequence: TGTCTTATGGGCGGGAGGGCCGCAGATACGCAGTATTTT.

The chain recombines TRBV27 with TRBJ2-7; 7 bases fit TRBD2. The CDR3 is made up of 13 amino acids. The V gene end was trimmed by 10 bases and the J gene end by 7 bases; junction bases not matched to a gene: 13. Germline values: CDR1 MNHEY, CDR2 SMNVEV (reference sequence). The CDR3 is CATSRAGLGEQYF. The CDR3 DNA follows: TGTGCCACCTCTCGAGCGGGATTGGGGGAGCAGTACTTC.

The chain uses TRBV11-2 and TRBJ2-5, with D possibly being TRBD1 or TRBD2 (6 bases each). CDR3 length equals 16 residues. The germline CDR1 and CDR2 sequences are SGHAT and FQNNGV. V was pared by 5 bases and J by 5 bases, with 21 bases between. This CDR3 reads CASSNRPPGAGETQYF. CDR3 in DNA: TGTGCCAGCAGCAACCGGCCCCCGGGGGCGGGGGAGACCCAGTACTTC.

The V and J genes are TRBV19 and TRBJ1-3, with 8 bases identical to TRBD1. Germline loops: CDR1 LNHDA, CDR2 SQIVND (reference sequence). There are 15 residues in the CDR3. V was pared by 7 bases and J by 4 bases, with 9 bases of the junction left unmatched. CDR3 sequence: CASMWGDRRGNTIYF. The CDR3 coding sequence is TGTGCCAGTATGTGGGGGGACAGGAGAGGAAACACCATATATTTT.

The chain combines TRBV19 with TRBJ2-7, with TRBD2 matching 8 bases. The germline V gene encodes CDR1 LNHDA and CDR2 SQIVND (reference sequence). The length of the CDR3 is 16 residues. Germline trimming cut 3 bases from V and 0 bases from J; bases unmatched to any gene: 7. The CDR3 DNA reads TGTGCCAGTAGTATCGCCGGTACTAGCGGCTCCTACGAGCAGTACTTC. This encodes CASSIAGTSGSYEQYF.

The chain employs TRBV4-3 and TRBJ2-7, with D unresolved. Between the trimmed V and J ends, which lost 4 bases and 0 bases, there was a span of 10 bases. This CDR3 has 14 amino acids. CDR1 and CDR2 from the germline V gene are LGHNA and YSLEER. CDR3 sequence: CASSLDRNSYEQYF. As DNA, the CDR3 is TGCGCCAGCAGCCTTGACCGTAACTCCTACGAGCAGTACTTC.

The rearrangement joins TRBV19 to TRBJ2-1; 13 bases are shared with TRBD2. Germline V CDR1 and CDR2: LNHDA, SQIVND (reference sequence). V was pared by 5 bases and J by 6 bases, with 4 bases of the junction left unmatched. The CDR3 extends over 15 amino acids. The CDR3 region has the DNA TGTGCCAGTAGTCCCAGGACTAGCGGGAGCAATGAGCAGTTCTTC. It codes for CASSPRTSGSNEQFF.

The chain joins TRBV7-2 to TRBJ2-3, with D tentatively TRBD1 or TRBD2 (5 bases each). Germline CDR1 is SGHTA and CDR2 is FQGNSA. The CDR3 runs to 15 residues. The ends were cut back, 4 bases at V and 10 bases at J, with 21 bases in the middle. The CDR3: CASSSPRWELGAQYF. The CDR3 bases are TGTGCCAGCAGCTCTCCAAGGTGGGAACTGGGGGCGCAGTATTTT. The complete variable domain, with remaining parts taken from reference TRBV7-2 and TRBJ2-3, reads GAGVSQSPSNKVTEKGKDVELRCDPISGHTALYWYRQSLGQGLEFLIYFQGNSAPDKSGLPSDRFSAERTGGSVSTLTIQRTQQEDSAVYLCASSSPRWELGAQYFGPGTRLTVL.

This chain connects TRBV6-6 to TRBJ1-2; D is unclear. Germline lookup yields CDR1 MNHNY and CDR2 SVGAGI (reference sequence). This CDR3 comprises 15 residues. The V end lost 6 bases, the J end lost 0 bases, and 14 bases lay between the germline ends. CDR3 region: CASRRRPLSNYGYTF. The CDR3 region has the DNA TGTGCCAGCAGGCGACGGCCATTGTCTAACTATGGCTACACCTTC.

This chain links TRBV9 with TRBJ2-1; 8 bases are a match to TRBD1. Trimming at V came to 0 bases and at J to 6 bases, leaving 5 bases not matched to a gene. The CDR3 is 15 residues long. Germline CDR1 is SGDLS and CDR2 is YYNGEE. The CDR3 DNA is TGTGCCAGCAGCGTAGAAGGACAGGGTCCCAATGAGCAGTTCTTC. Translated, it gives CASSVEGQGPNEQFF.

This clone came up once. One end of the junction does not line up with germline, which may come from a read error. This chain connects TRBV7-7 to TRBJ2-5, with D perhaps TRBD1 or TRBD2 (5 bases each). The germline CDR1 and CDR2 sequences are SSHAT and FNYEAQ (reference sequence). The CDR3 is made up of 15 amino acids. The CDR3 sequence: CASSLEWGIRETQYF. CDR3 DNA sequence: TGTGCTAGCAGCTTAGAATGGGGGATTCGAGAGACCCAGTACTTC.

This clone was counted only a few times. The chain joins TRBV7-9 to TRBJ2-5; D gene unclear. Germline values: CDR1 SEHNR, CDR2 FQNEAQ (reference sequence). Deletions cut 1 base from V and 8 bases from J, with 8 bases between. The CDR3 has 12 amino acids. The CDR3 DNA reads as TGTGCCAGCAGCTTAGAGAGGCAAACCCAGTACTTC. Its protein product is CASSLERQTQYF.